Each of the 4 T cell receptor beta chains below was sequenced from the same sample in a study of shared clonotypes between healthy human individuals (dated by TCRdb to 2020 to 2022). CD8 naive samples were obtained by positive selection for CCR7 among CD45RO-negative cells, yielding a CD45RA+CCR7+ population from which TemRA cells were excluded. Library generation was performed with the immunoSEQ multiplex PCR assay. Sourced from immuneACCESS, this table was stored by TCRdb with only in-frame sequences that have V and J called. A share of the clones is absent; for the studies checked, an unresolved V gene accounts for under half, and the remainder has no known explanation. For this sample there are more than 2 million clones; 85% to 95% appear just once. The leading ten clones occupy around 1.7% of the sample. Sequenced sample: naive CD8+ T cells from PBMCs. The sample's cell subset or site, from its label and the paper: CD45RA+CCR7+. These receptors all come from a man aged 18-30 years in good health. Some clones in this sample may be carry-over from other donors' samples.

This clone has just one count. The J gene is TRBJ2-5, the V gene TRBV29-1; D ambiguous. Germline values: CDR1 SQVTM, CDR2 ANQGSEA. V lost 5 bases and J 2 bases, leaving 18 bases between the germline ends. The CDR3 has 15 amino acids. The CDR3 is CSVPSWARSQETQYF. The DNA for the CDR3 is TGCAGCGTTCCCTCTTGGGCTAGATCTCAAGAGACCCAGTACTTC.

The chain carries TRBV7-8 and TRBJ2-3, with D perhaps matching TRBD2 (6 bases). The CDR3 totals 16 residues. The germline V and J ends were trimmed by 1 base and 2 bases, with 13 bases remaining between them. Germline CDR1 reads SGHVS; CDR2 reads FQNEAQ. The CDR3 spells CASSLVVSGYTDTQYF. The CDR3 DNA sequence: TGTGCCAGCAGCTTAGTGGTTAGCGGATACACAGATACGCAGTATTTT. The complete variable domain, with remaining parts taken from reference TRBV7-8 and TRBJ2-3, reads GAGVSQSPRYKVAKRGQDVALRCDPISGHVSLFWYQQALGQGPEFLTYFQNEAQLDKSGLPSDRFFAERPEGSVSTLKIQRTQQEDSAVYLCASSLVVSGYTDTQYFGPGTRLTVL.

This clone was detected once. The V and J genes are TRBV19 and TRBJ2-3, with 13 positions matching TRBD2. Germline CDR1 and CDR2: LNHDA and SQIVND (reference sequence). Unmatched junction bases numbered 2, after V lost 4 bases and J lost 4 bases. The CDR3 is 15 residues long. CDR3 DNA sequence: TGTGCCAGTAGTAGACTAGCGGGAGGAGCAGATACGCAGTATTTT. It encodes CASSRLAGGADTQYF.

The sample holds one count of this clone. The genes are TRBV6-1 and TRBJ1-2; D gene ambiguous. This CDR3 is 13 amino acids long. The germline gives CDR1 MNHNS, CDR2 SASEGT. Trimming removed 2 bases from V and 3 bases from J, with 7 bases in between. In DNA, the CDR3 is TGTGCCAGCAGTGAAATAGGTGACTATGGCTACACCTTC. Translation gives CASSEIGDYGYTF.